Below are 9 T cell receptor beta chains sequenced from a single sample in a study of T cell clonality in common variable immunodeficiency. Study-wide findings and caveats: Common variable immunodeficiency TCR beta sequences reportedly had fewer deletions and N-nucleotide insertions.

Sequencing was performed with immunoSEQ multiplex PCR; in TCRdb, only in-frame clones are kept and a portion is missing. The specimen gives 30,000 to 40,000 clones without singletons; the ten biggest hold less than 8%. Which antigens these TCRs recognize remains unknown. Input material: peripheral blood mononuclear cells. The receptors were gathered from a human donor with common variable immunodeficiency.

This clone was picked up a small number of times. CDR3 region: CAGNTGSYNSPLHF. The sequenced CDR3 bases are TGTGCCGGCAATACAGGGAGTTATAATTCACCC. The chain joins TRBV2 to TRBJ1-6; D possibly corresponds to TRBD1 (6 bases). The CDR3 end falls 3 residues outside the read, so it is completed with the germline J gene. This CDR3 region has 14 residues. Germline CDR1 is SNHLY and CDR2 is FYNNEI. V shed 11 bases and J shed 4 bases, with 15 bases lying between them.

This clone was observed a few times. The CDR3 goes on 3 residues after the read ends, and that part is filled in from the germline J gene. V and J are TRBV30 and TRBJ1-5, with 9 bases that match TRBD1. Per the germline V gene, CDR1 is GTSNPN and CDR2 is SVGIG (reference sequence). The CDR3 runs 16 residues. V gave up 3 bases and J gave up 0 bases; unmatched junction bases: 6. Incomplete CDR3 DNA: TGTGCCTGGAGGCAACAGGGGGCGGATAGCAATCAGCCC. Its protein product is CAWRQQGADSNQP. Given in full, the CDR3 is CAWRQQGADSNQPQHF.

In the case of this clone: The read finishes 3 residues shy of the CDR3 end, and the germline J gene is used to complete it. The chain recombines TRBV19 with TRBJ2-7, with a tentative D call TRBD1 (7 bases). The germline V gene has CDR1 LNHDA and CDR2 SQIVND (reference sequence). Deletions cut 5 bases from V and 5 bases from J, with 19 bases between. The CDR3 is 15 amino acids. CDR3 in amino acids: CASSEGAGRSDEQYF. The DNA read from the CDR3 is TGTGCCAGTAGTGAGGGGGCAGGGAGGTCGGACGAG. The full variable domain, in which reference TRBV19 and TRBJ2-7 provide the parts outside the CDR3, is DGGITQSPKYLFRKEGQNVTLSCEQNLNHDAMYWYRQDPGQGLRLIYYSQIVNDFQKGDIAEGYSVSREKKESFPLTVTSAQKNPTAFYLCASSEGAGRSDEQYFGPGTRLTVT.

At least ten counts were recorded for this clone. Sequencing ends 3 residues short of the CDR3 end; the germline J gene provides the rest. V usage is TRBV5-1 and J usage is TRBJ1-5; weak D call: TRBD1 (6 bases). This CDR3 has 15 amino acids. V was cut by 0 bases and J by 3 bases, with 10 bases left in between. CDR1 SGHRS and CDR2 YFSETQ come from the germline V gene. The part of the CDR3 DNA that was read is TGCGCCAGCAGCTTGGAAGGGGGATTCAATCAGCCC. Its translation is CASSLEGGFNQP. The full CDR3 is CASSLEGGFNQPQHF.

Concerning this clone: The read is 3 residues too short to cover the CDR3 end, so that end is filled in from the germline J gene. The rearrangement uses TRBV2 and TRBJ2-5; tentatively, D is TRBD1 (6 bases). Germline V gives CDR1 SNHLY, CDR2 FYNNEI. The length of the CDR3 is 13 residues. Deletions cut 5 bases from V and 5 bases from J, with 12 bases between. CDR3: CASSFTGTETQYF. The sequenced CDR3 bases are TGTGCCAGCAGTTTCACAGGGACGGAGACC.

Concerning this clone: The missing CDR3 end, 3 residues past where the read stops, is filled in from the germline J gene. The rearrangement links TRBV30 to TRBJ1-4, with D unresolved. Trimming cost V 2 bases and J 5 bases, with 18 bases left between them. Germline V gene lookup returns CDR1 GTSNPN and CDR2 SVGIG (reference sequence). The CDR3 loop spans 16 amino acids. The CDR3 loop reads CAWSLRSGRSNEKLFF. CDR3 bases read: TGTGCCTGGAGTCTACGGTCCGGTCGGTCCAATGAAAAA.

This clone appeared many times. The read ends 3 residues before the CDR3 terminus; that terminus is restored from the germline J gene. The chain joins TRBV7-6 to TRBJ2-5, with TRBD1 identical over 7 bases. This CDR3 has 16 amino acids. CDR1 and CDR2 from the germline V gene are SGHVS and FNYEAQ. Unmatched junction bases numbered 8, after V lost 3 bases and J lost 1 base. Partial CDR3 DNA: TGTGCCAGCAGCTTTGACCCCGGGACAGCCCAAGAGACC. It yields the protein CASSFDPGTAQET. The whole CDR3 region reads CASSFDPGTAQETQYF. The variable domain in full, completed from reference TRBV7-6 and TRBJ2-5, reads GAGVSQSPRYKVTKRGQDVALRCDPISGHVSLYWYRQALGQGPEFLTYFNYEAQQDKSGLPNDRFSAERPEGSISTLTIQRTEQRDSAMYRCASSFDPGTAQETQYFGPGTRLLVL.

This CDR3 is CASSGPGQGDADTQYF. CDR3 DNA (partial): TGTGCCAGCAGTGGGCCGGGACAGGGGGACGCAGATACG. The chain uses TRBV2 and TRBJ2-3, with 11 bases fitting TRBD1. The read ends 3 residues early relative to the CDR3; the germline J gene fills the gap. This CDR3 has 16 amino acids. V was pared by 4 bases and J by 4 bases, with 7 bases of the junction left unmatched. CDR1 is SNHLY, CDR2 FYNNEI, per germline.

Points on this clone: The missing CDR3 end, 3 residues past where the read stops, is filled in from the germline J gene. This chain uses TRBV18 with TRBJ1-5; D perhaps matches TRBD1 (6 bases). Looked up from germline, CDR1 is KGHSH and CDR2 is LQKENI. Trimming pared 3 bases from V and 5 bases from J, leaving 20 bases between. CDR3 length: 17 residues. The sequenced CDR3 bases are TGTGCCAGCTCACCTTACAGGGAACCCCCTGGGGATCAGCCC. Protein sequence: CASSPYREPPGDQP. The whole CDR3 reads CASSPYREPPGDQPQHF.